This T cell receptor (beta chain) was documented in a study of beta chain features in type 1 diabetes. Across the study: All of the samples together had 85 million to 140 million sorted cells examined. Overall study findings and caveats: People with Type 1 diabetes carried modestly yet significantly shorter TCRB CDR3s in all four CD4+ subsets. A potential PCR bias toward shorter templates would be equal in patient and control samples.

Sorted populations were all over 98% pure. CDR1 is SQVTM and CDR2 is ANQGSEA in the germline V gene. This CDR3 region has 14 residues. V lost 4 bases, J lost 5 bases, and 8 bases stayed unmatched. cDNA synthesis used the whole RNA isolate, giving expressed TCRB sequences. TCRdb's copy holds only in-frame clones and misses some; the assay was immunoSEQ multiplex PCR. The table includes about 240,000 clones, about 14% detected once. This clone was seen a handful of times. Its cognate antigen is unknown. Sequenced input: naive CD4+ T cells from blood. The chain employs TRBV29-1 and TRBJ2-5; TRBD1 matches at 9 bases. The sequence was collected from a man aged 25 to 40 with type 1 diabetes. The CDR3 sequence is CSVATGTGSETQYF. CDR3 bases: TGCAGCGTTGCCACCGGGACAGGGAGTGAGACCCAGTACTTC.